Reported below is one T cell receptor (beta chain). V shed 1 base and J 9 bases; nucleotides not matched to a gene: 15. Germline V gene data show CDR1 as SGHTA and CDR2 as FQGTGA. This CDR3 is 18 amino acids long. Original handling: Quantification of nucleated cells was approximated via reference gene primer amplification. The data were produced by immunoSEQ multiplex PCR, yet TCRdb's version contains in-frame clones alone and is incomplete. From that table come the V and J calls and clone size; the DNA was used to work out D and trimming. The sample comprises about 290,000 clones, about 85% of which are singletons, and around 3.7% rests with the top ten. This sample stems from a study of blood T cell repertoires in COVID-19. On the study more broadly: PBMCs, B-cell-depleted T cells, or T cells were the source of the cDNA or gDNA that made up the material.

This clonotype was obtained from a woman in her forties or fifties with active or convalescent COVID-19. This chain joins TRBV7-3 and TRBJ2-1, with TRBD2 identical over 10 bases. The sequenced sample consisted of peripheral blood. CDR3 region: CASSLNVGRGTSESEQFF. In nucleotides, the CDR3 is TGTGCCAGCAGCTTAAACGTAGGACGTGGGACTAGCGAGAGTGAGCAGTTCTTC.